This entry lists 14 T cell receptor beta chains sequenced from one sample in a study of T cells in narcolepsy. Sequencing was performed with immunoSEQ multiplex PCR; in TCRdb, only in-frame clones are kept and a portion is missing. The sample yields 25,000 to 35,000 clones, about 90% seen once. The sequencing input was memory (CD45RA-) CD4+ T cells from blood. The origin of the receptors is a human donor in good health.

This clone came up a few times. The chain joins TRBV28 to TRBJ2-7, with D possibly being TRBD1 (6 bases). Deletions cut 5 bases from V and 0 bases from J, with 17 bases between. Germline-derived CDR1 and CDR2 are MDHEN and SYDVKM. The length of the CDR3 is 16 residues. The DNA of the CDR3 is TGTGCCAGCAGTCCGCTTAGACGGACAGCCTCCTACGAGCAGTACTTC. This encodes CASSPLRRTASYEQYF. Based on the CDR3 plus reference TRBV28 and TRBJ2-7, the full variable domain is DVKVTQSSRYLVKRTGEKVFLECVQDMDHENMFWYRQDPGLGLRLIYFSYDVKMKEKGDIPEGYSVSREKKERFSLILESASTNQTSMYLCASSPLRRTASYEQYFGPGTRLTVT.

The rearrangement uses TRBV19 and TRBJ2-5, with 7 bases fitting TRBD1. Trimming removed 6 bases from V and 7 bases from J; junction bases left unmatched: 14. This CDR3 is built from 15 residues. CDR1 is LNHDA and CDR2 is SQIVND in the germline V gene (reference sequence). Written as DNA, the CDR3 is TGTGCCAGTAGACCGGACAGGTCCCCCCTAGGGACCCAGTACTTC. Its protein product is CASRPDRSPLGTQYF. The whole variable domain, remainder taken from reference TRBV19 and TRBJ2-5, is DGGITQSPKYLFRKEGQNVTLSCEQNLNHDAMYWYRQDPGQGLRLIYYSQIVNDFQKGDIAEGYSVSREKKESFPLTVTSAQKNPTAFYLCASRPDRSPLGTQYFGPGTRLLVL.

The gene calls are TRBV6-1 and TRBJ2-7; D gene uncertain. Germline CDR1 MNHNS, CDR2 SASEGT. The CDR3 runs 14 residues. Trimming shortened V by 6 bases and J by 0 bases, and 12 bases separated the two germline ends. CDR3 DNA: TGTGCCAGCAGCGCTGACTTATTCTCCTACGAGCAGTACTTC. Its translation is CASSADLFSYEQYF.

The rearrangement joins TRBV6-5 to TRBJ1-5, with a possible D match to TRBD1 (5 bases). The CDR3 is 15 amino acids. The germline V and J ends were trimmed by 5 bases and 6 bases, with 17 bases remaining between them. The germline V gene encodes CDR1 MNHEY and CDR2 SVGAGI. The CDR3 coding sequence is TGTGCCAGCAGTCTCCGGGGGGGGATTTCTCAGCCCCAGCATTTT. Translation gives CASSLRGGISQPQHF.

The DNA of the CDR3 is TGTGCCGGGAGGACTCCGAGCACAGATACGCAGTATTTT. This gives the protein CAGRTPSTDTQYF. The V gene is TRBV6-1, the J gene TRBJ2-3; D perhaps matches TRBD2 (6 bases). V was shortened by 11 bases and J by 0 bases, with 12 bases between the two germline ends. CDR3 length: 13 residues. Germline CDR1 and CDR2: MNHNS and SASEGT.

The J gene is TRBJ2-5, the V gene TRBV29-1; D perhaps matches TRBD2 (6 bases). Germline V gives CDR1 SQVTM, CDR2 ANQGSEA. The germline V and J ends were trimmed by 8 bases and 1 base, with 14 bases remaining between them. This CDR3 region has 13 residues. CDR3 coding DNA: TGCAGCCATGCTCCGGGACTCCAAGAGACCCAGTACTTC. Residues: CSHAPGLQETQYF. Full variable domain (outside the CDR3, taken from reference TRBV29-1 and TRBJ2-5): SAVISQKPSRDICQRGTSLTIQCQVDSQVTMMFWYRQQPGQSLTLIATANQGSEATYESGFVIDKFPISRPNLTFSTLTVSNMSPEDSSIYLCSHAPGLQETQYFGPGTRLLVL.

CDR3 loop: CAWSRTGTANNEQFF. The CDR3 nucleotides read TGTGCCTGGAGTCGAACCGGGACAGCCAACAATGAGCAGTTCTTC. The chain combines TRBV30 with TRBJ2-1; 7 bases line up with TRBD1. CDR3 length equals 15 residues. The J segment lost 5 bases and the V segment lost 2 bases, leaving 9 bases of the junction unmatched. The V gene's germline CDR1 is GTSNPN and CDR2 SVGIG (reference sequence).

The chain has TRBV27 and TRBJ2-6; 8 nucleotides agree with TRBD1. Trimming took 10 bases from V and 0 from J; bases not matched to a gene: 8. This CDR3 is built from 16 residues. CDR1 is MNHEY, CDR2 SMNVEV, per germline (reference sequence). This CDR3 is CAKGVQGGSGANVLTF. For the CDR3, the DNA is TGTGCCAAGGGGGTACAGGGGGGCTCTGGGGCCAACGTCCTGACTTTC.

The chain carries TRBV27 and TRBJ1-6, with 10 bases fitting TRBD1. Per germline, CDR1 MNHEY and CDR2 SMNVEV (reference sequence). V shed 7 bases, J shed 7 bases, and the junction held 4 bases outside the gene matches. This CDR3 has 14 residues. CDR3 DNA sequence: TGTGCCAGCACCTGGGACAGGGGCAATTCACCCCTCCACTTT. It yields the protein CASTWDRGNSPLHF.

The CDR3 nucleotides read TGTGCCAGCGTACTTTATACTGAAGCTTTCTTT. Translated: CASVLYTEAFF. The gene calls are TRBV2 and TRBJ1-1, with D unresolved. The V end was cut by 8 bases, the J end by 5 bases, with 9 bases between. In germline, CDR1 is SNHLY, CDR2 FYNNEI. The CDR3 consists of 11 residues.

In regard to this clone: At the DNA level, this CDR3 is encoded by other sequences in the same sample as well. The J gene is TRBJ2-1, the V gene TRBV19; TRBD2 matches at 8 bases. CDR1 and CDR2 from the germline V gene are LNHDA and SQIVND (reference sequence). The V gene end was trimmed by 1 base and the J gene end by 6 bases; junction bases not matched to a gene: 8. The CDR3 consists of 16 residues. The CDR3 loop is CASSIAGGPTGNEQFF. The CDR3 coding sequence is TGTGCCAGTAGTATAGCGGGAGGGCCTACCGGCAATGAGCAGTTCTTC. The whole variable domain, filled in from reference TRBV19 and TRBJ2-1, reads DGGITQSPKYLFRKEGQNVTLSCEQNLNHDAMYWYRQDPGQGLRLIYYSQIVNDFQKGDIAEGYSVSREKKESFPLTVTSAQKNPTAFYLCASSIAGGPTGNEQFFGPGTRLTVL.

This chain connects TRBV6-6 to TRBJ2-7; 11 bases fit TRBD2. This CDR3 is 13 amino acids long. The germline gives CDR1 MNHNY, CDR2 SVGAGI (reference sequence). V was pared by 8 bases and J by 3 bases, with 3 bases of the junction left unmatched. CDR3 sequence reads: CASGGTSGYEQYF. CDR3 nucleotide sequence: TGTGCCAGCGGTGGGACTAGCGGCTACGAGCAGTACTTC.

The rearrangement links TRBV5-1 to TRBJ2-7; D not resolved. Germline V gene lookup returns CDR1 SGHRS and CDR2 YFSETQ. The CDR3 is 13 residues long. V was trimmed by 5 bases and J by 0 bases, leaving 9 bases between them. CDR3 amino acids: CASRPGSSYEQYF. In DNA form, the CDR3 reads TGCGCCAGCAGACCCGGTAGCTCCTACGAGCAGTACTTC.

The rearrangement joins TRBV30 to TRBJ1-2; a possible D gene is TRBD1 (6 bases). The V gene's germline CDR1 is GTSNPN and CDR2 SVGIG (reference sequence). Trimming shortened V by 3 bases and J by 4 bases, and 21 bases separated the two germline ends. CDR3 size: 16 residues. CDR3 residues: CAWRSYRDTSLYGYTF. The CDR3 DNA is TGTGCCTGGAGGAGCTATAGGGACACGTCTCTCTATGGCTACACCTTC.